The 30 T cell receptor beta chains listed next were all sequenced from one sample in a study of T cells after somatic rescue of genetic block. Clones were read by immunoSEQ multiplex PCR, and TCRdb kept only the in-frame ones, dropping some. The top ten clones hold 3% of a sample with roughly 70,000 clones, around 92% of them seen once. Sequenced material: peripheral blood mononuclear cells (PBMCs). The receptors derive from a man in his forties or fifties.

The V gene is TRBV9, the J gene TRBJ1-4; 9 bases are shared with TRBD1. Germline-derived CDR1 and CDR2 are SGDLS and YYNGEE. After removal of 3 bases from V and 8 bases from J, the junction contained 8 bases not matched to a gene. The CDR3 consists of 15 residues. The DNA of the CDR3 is TGTGCCAGCAGCGGATGGACAGGGGAGGGAGAAAAACTGTTTTTT. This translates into CASSGWTGEGEKLFF.

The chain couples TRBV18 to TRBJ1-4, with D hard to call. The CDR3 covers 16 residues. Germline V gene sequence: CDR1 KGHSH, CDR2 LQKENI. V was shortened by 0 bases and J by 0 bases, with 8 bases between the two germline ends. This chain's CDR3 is CASSPPGRATNEKLFF. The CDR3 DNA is TGTGCCAGCTCACCACCGGGAAGAGCAACTAATGAAAAACTGTTTTTT.

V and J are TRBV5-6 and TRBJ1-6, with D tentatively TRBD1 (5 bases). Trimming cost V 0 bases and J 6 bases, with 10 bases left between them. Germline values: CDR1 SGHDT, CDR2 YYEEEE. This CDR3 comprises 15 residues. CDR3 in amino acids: CASSLVGRVNSPLHF. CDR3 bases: TGTGCCAGCAGCTTGGTGGGCAGGGTTAATTCACCCCTCCACTTT.

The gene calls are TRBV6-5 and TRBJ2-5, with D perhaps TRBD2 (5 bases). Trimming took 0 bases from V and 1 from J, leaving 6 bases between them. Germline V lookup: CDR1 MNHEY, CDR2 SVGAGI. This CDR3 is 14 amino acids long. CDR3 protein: CASSYSAAQETQYF. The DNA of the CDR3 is TGTGCCAGCAGTTACTCAGCGGCCCAAGAGACCCAGTACTTC.

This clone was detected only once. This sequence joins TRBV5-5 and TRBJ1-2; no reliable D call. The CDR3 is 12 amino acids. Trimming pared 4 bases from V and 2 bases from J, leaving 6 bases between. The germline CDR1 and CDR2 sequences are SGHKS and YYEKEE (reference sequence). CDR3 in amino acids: CASSINNYGYTF. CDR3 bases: TGTGCCAGCAGCATAAACAACTATGGCTACACCTTC.

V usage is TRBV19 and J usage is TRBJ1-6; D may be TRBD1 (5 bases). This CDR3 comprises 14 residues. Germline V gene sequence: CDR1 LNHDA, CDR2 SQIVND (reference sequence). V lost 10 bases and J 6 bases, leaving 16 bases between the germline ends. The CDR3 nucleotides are TGTGCCACCAGGGCCGGGGCAGCTAATTCACCCCTCCACTTT. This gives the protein CATRAGAANSPLHF.

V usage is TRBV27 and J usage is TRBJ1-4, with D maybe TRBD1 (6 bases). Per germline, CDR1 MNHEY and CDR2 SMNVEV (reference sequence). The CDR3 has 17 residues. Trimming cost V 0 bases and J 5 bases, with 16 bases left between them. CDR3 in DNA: TGTGCCAGCAGTTTATCTACAGGGTTAGGCGGAAATGAAAAACTGTTTTTT. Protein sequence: CASSLSTGLGGNEKLFF.

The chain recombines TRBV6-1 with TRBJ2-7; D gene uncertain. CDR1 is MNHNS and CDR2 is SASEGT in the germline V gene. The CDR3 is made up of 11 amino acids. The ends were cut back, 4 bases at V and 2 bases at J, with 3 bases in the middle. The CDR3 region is CASSGPYEQYF. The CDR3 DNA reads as TGTGCCAGCAGTGGACCCTACGAGCAGTACTTC.

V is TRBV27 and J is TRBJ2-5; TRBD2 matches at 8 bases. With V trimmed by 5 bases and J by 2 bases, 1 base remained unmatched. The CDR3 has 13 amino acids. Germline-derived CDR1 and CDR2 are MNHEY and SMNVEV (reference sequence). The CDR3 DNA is TGTGCCAGCAGTCCTAGCGGGCAAGAGACCCAGTACTTC. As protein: CASSPSGQETQYF.

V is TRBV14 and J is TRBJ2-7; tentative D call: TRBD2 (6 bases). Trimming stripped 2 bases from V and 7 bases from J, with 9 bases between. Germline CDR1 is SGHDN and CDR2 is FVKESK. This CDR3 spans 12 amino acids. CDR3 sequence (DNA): TGTGCCAGCAGCCAAAGGAGGGTGGAGCAGTACTTC. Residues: CASSQRRVEQYF.

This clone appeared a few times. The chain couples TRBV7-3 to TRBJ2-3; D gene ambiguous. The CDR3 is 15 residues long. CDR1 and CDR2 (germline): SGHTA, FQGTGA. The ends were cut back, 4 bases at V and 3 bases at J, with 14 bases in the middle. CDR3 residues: CASSSTSRRTDTQYF. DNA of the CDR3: TGTGCCAGCAGCTCGACTTCTAGGAGAACAGATACGCAGTATTTT.

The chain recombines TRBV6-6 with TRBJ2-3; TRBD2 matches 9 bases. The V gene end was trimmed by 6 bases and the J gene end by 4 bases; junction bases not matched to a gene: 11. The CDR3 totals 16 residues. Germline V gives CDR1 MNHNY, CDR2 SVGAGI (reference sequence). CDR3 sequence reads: CASSDPSRGGADTQYF. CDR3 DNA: TGTGCCAGCAGCGACCCATCGCGGGGGGGAGCAGATACGCAGTATTTT.

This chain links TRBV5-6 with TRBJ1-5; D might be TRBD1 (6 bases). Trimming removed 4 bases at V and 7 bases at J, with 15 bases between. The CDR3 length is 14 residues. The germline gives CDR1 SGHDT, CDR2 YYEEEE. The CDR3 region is CASSLRRGFQPQHF. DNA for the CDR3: TGTGCCAGCAGCCTGAGGAGGGGGTTCCAGCCCCAGCATTTT.

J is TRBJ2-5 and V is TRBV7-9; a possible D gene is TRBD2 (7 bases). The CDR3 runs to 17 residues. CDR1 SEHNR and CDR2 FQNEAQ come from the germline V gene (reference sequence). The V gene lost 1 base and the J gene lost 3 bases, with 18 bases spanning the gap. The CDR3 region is CASSLGWVRGPKETQYF. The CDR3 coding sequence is TGTGCCAGCAGCTTAGGTTGGGTGCGGGGGCCCAAAGAGACCCAGTACTTC.

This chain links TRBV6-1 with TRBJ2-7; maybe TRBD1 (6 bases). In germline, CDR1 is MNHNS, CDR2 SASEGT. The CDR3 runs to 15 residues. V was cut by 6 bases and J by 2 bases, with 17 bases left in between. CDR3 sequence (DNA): TGTGCCAGCAGAGACTACAGGGCTGTAACCTACGAGCAGTACTTC. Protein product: CASRDYRAVTYEQYF.

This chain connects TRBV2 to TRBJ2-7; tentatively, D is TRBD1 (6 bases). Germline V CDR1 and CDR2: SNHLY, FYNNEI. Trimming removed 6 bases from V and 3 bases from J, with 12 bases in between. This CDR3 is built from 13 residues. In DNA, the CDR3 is TGTGCCAGCAGCCCCGACAGGATCTACGAGCAGTACTTC. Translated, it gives CASSPDRIYEQYF.

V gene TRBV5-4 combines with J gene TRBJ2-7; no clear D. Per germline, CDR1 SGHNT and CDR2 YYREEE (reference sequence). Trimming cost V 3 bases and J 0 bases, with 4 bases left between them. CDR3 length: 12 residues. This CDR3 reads CASSYNSYEQYF. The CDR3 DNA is TGTGCCAGCAGCTACAACTCCTACGAGCAGTACTTC.

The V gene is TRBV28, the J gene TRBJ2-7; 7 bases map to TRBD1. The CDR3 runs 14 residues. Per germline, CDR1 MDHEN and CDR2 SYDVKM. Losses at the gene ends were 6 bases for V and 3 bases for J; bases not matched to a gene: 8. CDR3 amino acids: CASSQPGQNYEQYF. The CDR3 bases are TGTGCCAGCAGCCAACCGGGACAGAACTACGAGCAGTACTTC.

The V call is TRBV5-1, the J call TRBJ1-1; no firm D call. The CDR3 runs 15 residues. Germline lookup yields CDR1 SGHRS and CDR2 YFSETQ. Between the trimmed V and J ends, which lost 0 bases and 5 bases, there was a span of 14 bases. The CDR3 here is CASSLVGGLGTEAFF. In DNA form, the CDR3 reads TGCGCCAGCAGCTTGGTAGGAGGGCTAGGGACTGAAGCTTTCTTT.

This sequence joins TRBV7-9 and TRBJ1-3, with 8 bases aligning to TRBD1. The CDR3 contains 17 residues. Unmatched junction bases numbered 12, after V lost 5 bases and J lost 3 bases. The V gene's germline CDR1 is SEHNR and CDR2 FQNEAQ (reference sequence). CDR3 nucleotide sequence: TGTGCCAGCAGCGCATTCAGGGGGCGCGTAGGTGGAAACACCATATATTTT. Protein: CASSAFRGRVGGNTIYF. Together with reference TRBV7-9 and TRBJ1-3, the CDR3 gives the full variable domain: DTGVSQNPRHKITKRGQNVTFRCDPISEHNRLYWYRQTLGQGPEFLTYFQNEAQLEKSRLLSDRFSAERPKGSFSTLEIQRTEQGDSAMYLCASSAFRGRVGGNTIYFGEGSWLTVV.

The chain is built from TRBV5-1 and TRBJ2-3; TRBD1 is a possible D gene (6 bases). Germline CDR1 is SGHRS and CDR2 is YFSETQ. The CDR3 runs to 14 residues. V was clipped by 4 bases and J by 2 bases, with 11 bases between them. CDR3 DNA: TGCGCCAGCAGCCTAGACAGGAACACAGATACGCAGTATTTT. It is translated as CASSLDRNTDTQYF. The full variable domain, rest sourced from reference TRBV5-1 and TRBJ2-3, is KAGVTQTPRYLIKTRGQQVTLSCSPISGHRSVSWYQQTPGQGLQFLFEYFSETQRNKGNFPGRFSGRQFSNSRSEMNVSTLELGDSALYLCASSLDRNTDTQYFGPGTRLTVL.

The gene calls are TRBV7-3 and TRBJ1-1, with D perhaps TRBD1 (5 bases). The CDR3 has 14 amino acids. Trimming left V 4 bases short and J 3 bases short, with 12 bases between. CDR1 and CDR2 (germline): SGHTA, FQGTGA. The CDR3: CASSSLGDHTEAFF. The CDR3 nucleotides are TGTGCCAGCAGCTCCCTAGGGGATCACACTGAAGCTTTCTTT.

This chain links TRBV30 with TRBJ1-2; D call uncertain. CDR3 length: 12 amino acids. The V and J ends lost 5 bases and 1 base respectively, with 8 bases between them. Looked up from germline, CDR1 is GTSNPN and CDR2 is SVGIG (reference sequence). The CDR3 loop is CAWSRGNYGYTF. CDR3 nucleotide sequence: TGTGCCTGGTCGCGGGGTAACTATGGCTACACCTTC.

This CDR3 reads CASSISARVSETQYF. The CDR3 DNA reads TGTGCCAGTAGTATCAGTGCCAGGGTGTCAGAGACCCAGTACTTC. The chain uses TRBV19 and TRBJ2-5; TRBD1 might be the D (5 bases). Germline V gives CDR1 LNHDA, CDR2 SQIVND (reference sequence). The CDR3 sequence is 15 residues long. V was trimmed by 3 bases and J by 4 bases, leaving 15 bases between them.

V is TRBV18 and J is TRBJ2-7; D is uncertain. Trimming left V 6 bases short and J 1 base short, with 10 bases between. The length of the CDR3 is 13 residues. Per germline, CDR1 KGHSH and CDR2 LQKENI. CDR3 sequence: CASSPGRSYEQYF. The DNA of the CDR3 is TGTGCCAGCTCCCCGGGCAGATCCTACGAGCAGTACTTC.

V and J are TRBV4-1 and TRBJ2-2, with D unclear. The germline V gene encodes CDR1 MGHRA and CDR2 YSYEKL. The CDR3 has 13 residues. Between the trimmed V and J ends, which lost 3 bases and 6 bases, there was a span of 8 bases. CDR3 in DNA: TGCGCCAGCAGCCAGGACCAGGCCGGGGAGCTGTTTTTT. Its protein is CASSQDQAGELFF.

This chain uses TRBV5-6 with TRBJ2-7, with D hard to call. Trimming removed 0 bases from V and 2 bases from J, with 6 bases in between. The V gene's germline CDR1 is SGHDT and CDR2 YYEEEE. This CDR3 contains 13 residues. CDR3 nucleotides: TGTGCCAGCAGCTTGGGAGTGGCCTACGAGCAGTACTTC. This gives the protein CASSLGVAYEQYF.

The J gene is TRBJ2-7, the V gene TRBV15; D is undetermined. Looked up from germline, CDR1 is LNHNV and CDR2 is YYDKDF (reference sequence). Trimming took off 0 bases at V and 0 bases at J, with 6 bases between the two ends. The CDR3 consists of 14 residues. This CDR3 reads CATSRDLNSYEQYF. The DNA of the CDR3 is TGTGCCACCAGCAGAGATCTGAACTCCTACGAGCAGTACTTC.

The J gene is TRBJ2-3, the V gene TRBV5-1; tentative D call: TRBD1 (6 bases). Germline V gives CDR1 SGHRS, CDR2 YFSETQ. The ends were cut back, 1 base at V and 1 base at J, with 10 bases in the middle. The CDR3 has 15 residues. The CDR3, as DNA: TGCGCCAGCAGCTTGTCAGGGGTGGGCACAGATACGCAGTATTTT. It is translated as CASSLSGVGTDTQYF. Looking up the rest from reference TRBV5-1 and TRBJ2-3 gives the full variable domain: KAGVTQTPRYLIKTRGQQVTLSCSPISGHRSVSWYQQTPGQGLQFLFEYFSETQRNKGNFPGRFSGRQFSNSRSEMNVSTLELGDSALYLCASSLSGVGTDTQYFGPGTRLTVL.

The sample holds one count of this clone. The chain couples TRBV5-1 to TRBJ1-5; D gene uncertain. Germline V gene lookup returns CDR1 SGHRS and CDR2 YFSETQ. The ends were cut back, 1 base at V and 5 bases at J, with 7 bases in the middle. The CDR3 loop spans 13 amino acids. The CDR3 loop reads CASSLWGDQPQHF. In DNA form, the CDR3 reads TGCGCCAGCAGCTTGTGGGGTGATCAGCCCCAGCATTTT.